This is a list of T cell receptor beta chains from one sample in a study of shared clonotypes between healthy human individuals. This table comes from immunoSEQ multiplex PCR, and its TCRdb copy is limited to in-frame clones, with some not included. The sample lists about 700,000 clones, roughly 70% occurring once. Sequencing input: memory CD4+ T cells sorted from blood. Receptors were obtained from a woman in her twenties or thirties in good health. Each CDR3 is given with its conserved first and last residue. A D gene is named only where the DNA matches it firmly. Rows may omit the clone size; those that give it use once, few, many or a size class.

clone_size | j_call | v_call | d_call | cdr3_nt | cdr3_aa
- | TRBJ2-7 | TRBV29-1 | TRBD2 | TGCAGCGTTGGGGGACTAGCGAACGCCTACGAGCAGTACTTC | CSVGGLANAYEQYF
- | TRBJ2-1 | TRBV7-9 | TRBD2 | TGTGCCAGCAGCCCCGGGACTAGCGGATACAATGAGCAGTTCTTC | CASSPGTSGYNEQFF
- | TRBJ2-1 | TRBV5-1 | - | TGCGCCAGCAGCCTGATGGGCTCCTACAATGAGCAGTTCTTC | CASSLMGSYNEQFF
few | TRBJ2-1 | TRBV18 | - | TGTGCCAGCTCACCAGGAGGCCCGCAGGCAGGTGAGCAGTTCTTC | CASSPGGPQAGEQFF
- | TRBJ1-1 | TRBV7-3 | - | TGTGCCAGCAGCTCGGACGGGAACACTGAAGCTTTCTTT | CASSSDGNTEAFF
- | TRBJ1-3 | TRBV4-2 | TRBD1 | TGTGCCAGCAGCCTCCTATCGGGGACAGGGGTGGATGGAAACACCATATATTTT | CASSLLSGTGVDGNTIYF
few | TRBJ1-5 | TRBV4-1 | - | TGCGCCAGCAGCCCACAAGGGTGGAGCAATCAGCCCCAGCATTTT | CASSPQGWSNQPQHF
- | TRBJ2-3 | TRBV4-1 | - | TGCGCCAGCAGCCAAGACAAAGGAGGAGGGAGTGGGGCAGATACGCAGTATTTT | CASSQDKGGGSGADTQYF
- | TRBJ2-7 | TRBV28 | TRBD2 | TGTGCCAGCAGAACATGGGGGGGTATTCGCGAGCAGTACTTC | CASRTWGGIREQYF
- | TRBJ2-2 | TRBV28 | TRBD2 | TGTGCCAGCAGGGGAAGCGGGAGTCAGGGCACCGGGGAGCTGTTTTTT | CASRGSGSQGTGELFF
- | TRBJ1-1 | TRBV7-2 | - | TGTGCCAGCAGCTCCTACAGACGCTACGGAGCTTTCTTT | CASSSYRRYGAFF
- | TRBJ2-3 | TRBV7-9 | - | TGTGCCAGCAGCACCAGGACGAGCACAGATACGCAGTATTTT | CASSTRTSTDTQYF
few | TRBJ2-7 | TRBV19 | TRBD1 | TGTGCCACCGGGACAGCTTCCTACGAGCAGTACTTC | CATGTASYEQYF
few | TRBJ2-3 | TRBV7-8 | - | TGTGCCAGCAGCTCCCGGCATCCCGCTGGCGCAGATACGCAGTATTTT | CASSSRHPAGADTQYF
- | TRBJ2-2 | TRBV19 | TRBD2 | TGTGCCAGTAGTATTCTAGCGGGAGCCGGGGAGCTGTTTTTT | CASSILAGAGELFF
- | TRBJ1-1 | TRBV10-3 | - | TGTGCCATCAGTCTTCCAGGTGGTGAAGCTTTCTTT | CAISLPGGEAFF
- | TRBJ2-5 | TRBV5-6 | TRBD2 | TGTGCCAGCAGCTTGCCGGGAGGGCGGGAAGAGACCCAGTACTTC | CASSLPGGREETQYF
- | TRBJ2-1 | TRBV5-1 | - | TGCGCCAGCAGCTCGGAAAGGGGCTTTAGGAAGTTCTTC | CASSSERGFRKFF
- | TRBJ2-7 | TRBV6-6 | - | TGTGCCAGCAGTTCGCATCTGCCTAGCGAAGGTGACGAGCAGTACTTC | CASSSHLPSEGDEQYF
- | TRBJ2-7 | TRBV6-1 | - | TGTGCCAGCAGTGATTTTAGCAGGAGCTACGAGCAGTACTTC | CASSDFSRSYEQYF
- | TRBJ1-2 | TRBV28 | - | TGTGCCAGCAGTCACGGAGTGGGGCAGTCCATCACCTTC | CASSHGVGQSITF
- | TRBJ1-1 | TRBV29-1 | - | TGCAGCGTTGACGACGGGCGGAACACTGAAGCTTTCTTT | CSVDDGRNTEAFF